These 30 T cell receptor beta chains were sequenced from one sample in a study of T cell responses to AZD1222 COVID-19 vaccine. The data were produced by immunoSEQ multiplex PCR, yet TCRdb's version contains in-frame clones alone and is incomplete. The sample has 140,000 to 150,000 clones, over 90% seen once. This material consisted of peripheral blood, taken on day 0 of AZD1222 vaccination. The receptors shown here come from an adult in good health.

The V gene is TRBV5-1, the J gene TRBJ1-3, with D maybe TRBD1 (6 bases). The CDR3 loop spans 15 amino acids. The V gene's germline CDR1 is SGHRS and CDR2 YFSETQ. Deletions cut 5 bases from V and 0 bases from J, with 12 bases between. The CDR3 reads CASRRTVSSGNTIYF. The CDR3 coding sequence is TGCGCCAGCAGAAGGACAGTGAGCTCTGGAAACACCATATATTTT.

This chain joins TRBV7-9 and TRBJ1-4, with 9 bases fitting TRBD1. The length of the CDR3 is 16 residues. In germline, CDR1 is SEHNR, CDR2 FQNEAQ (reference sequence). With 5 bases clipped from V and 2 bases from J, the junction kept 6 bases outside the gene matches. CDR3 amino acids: CASSTWTGVTNEKLFF. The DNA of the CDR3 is TGTGCCAGCAGCACCTGGACAGGGGTCACTAATGAAAAACTGTTTTTT.

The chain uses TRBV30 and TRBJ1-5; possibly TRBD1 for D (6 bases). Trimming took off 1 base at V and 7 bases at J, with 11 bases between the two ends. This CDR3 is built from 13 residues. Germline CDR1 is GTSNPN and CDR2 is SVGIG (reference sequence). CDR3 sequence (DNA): TGTGCCTGGAGTGGGGGACAAGGCCAGCCCCAGCATTTT. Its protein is CAWSGGQGQPQHF.

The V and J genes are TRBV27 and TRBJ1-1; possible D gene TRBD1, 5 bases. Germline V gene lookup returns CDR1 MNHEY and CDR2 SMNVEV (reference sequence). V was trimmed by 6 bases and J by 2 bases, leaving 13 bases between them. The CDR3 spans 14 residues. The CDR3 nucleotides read TGTGCCAGCAGCATGACGGGGGGTAACACTGAAGCTTTCTTT. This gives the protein CASSMTGGNTEAFF.

CDR3 sequence (DNA): TGCGCCAGCAGCTCTAGATCGAGGGGGGCGTACGGGGACACTGAAGCTTTCTTT. It encodes CASSSRSRGAYGDTEAFF. The chain joins TRBV5-1 to TRBJ1-1; weak D call: TRBD1 (6 bases). The germline gives CDR1 SGHRS, CDR2 YFSETQ. The CDR3 contains 18 residues. Trimming left V 3 bases short and J 3 bases short, with 24 bases between.

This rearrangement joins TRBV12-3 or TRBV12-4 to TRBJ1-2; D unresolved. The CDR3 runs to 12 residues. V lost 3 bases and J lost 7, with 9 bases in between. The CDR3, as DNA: TGTGCCAGCAGTTTTGGAGGGTTTGGCTACACCTTC. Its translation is CASSFGGFGYTF.

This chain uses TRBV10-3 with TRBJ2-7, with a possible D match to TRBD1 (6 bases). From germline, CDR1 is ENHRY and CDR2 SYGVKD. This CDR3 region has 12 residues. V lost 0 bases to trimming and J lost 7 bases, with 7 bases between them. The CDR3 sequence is CAISESGQEQYF. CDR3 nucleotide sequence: TGTGCCATCAGTGAGTCTGGACAGGAGCAGTACTTC.

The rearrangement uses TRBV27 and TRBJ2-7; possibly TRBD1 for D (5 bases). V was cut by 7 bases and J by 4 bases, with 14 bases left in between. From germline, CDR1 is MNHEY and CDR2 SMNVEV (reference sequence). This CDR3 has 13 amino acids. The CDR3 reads CASKQRGRYEQYF. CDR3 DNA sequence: TGTGCCAGCAAACAAAGGGGCCGGTACGAGCAGTACTTC.

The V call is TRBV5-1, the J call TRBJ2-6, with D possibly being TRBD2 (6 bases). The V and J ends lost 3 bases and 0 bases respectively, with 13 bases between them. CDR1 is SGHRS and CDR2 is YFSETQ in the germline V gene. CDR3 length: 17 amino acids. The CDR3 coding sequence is TGCGCCAGCAGCTGGGGGACTGGAATCTCTGGGGCCAACGTCCTGACTTTC. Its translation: CASSWGTGISGANVLTF.

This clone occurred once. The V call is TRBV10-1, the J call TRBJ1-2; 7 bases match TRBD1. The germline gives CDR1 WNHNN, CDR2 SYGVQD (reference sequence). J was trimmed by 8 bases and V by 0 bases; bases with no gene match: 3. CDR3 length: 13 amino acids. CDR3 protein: CASSESTGRGYTF. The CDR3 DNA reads TGCGCCAGCAGTGAGTCGACAGGGAGAGGCTACACCTTC.

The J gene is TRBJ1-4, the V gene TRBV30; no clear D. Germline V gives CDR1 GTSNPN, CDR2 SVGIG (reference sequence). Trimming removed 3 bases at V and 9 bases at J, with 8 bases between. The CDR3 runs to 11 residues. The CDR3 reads CAWRREQKLFF. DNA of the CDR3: TGTGCCTGGAGGAGGGAACAAAAACTGTTTTTT.

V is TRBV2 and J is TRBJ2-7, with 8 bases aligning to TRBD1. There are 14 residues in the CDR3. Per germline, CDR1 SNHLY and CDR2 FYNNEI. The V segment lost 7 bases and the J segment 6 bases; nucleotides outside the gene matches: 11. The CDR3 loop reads CASNPGTGSPEQYF. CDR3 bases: TGTGCCAGCAACCCCGGGACAGGTTCCCCCGAGCAGTACTTC.

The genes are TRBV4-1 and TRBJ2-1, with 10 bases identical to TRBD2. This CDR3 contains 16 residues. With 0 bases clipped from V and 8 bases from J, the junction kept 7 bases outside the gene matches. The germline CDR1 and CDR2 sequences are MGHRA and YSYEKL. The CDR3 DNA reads TGCGCCAGCAGCCAAGATCAAGCGGGAGGGTGGGATGAGCAGTTCTTC. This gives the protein CASSQDQAGGWDEQFF.

This chain's CDR3 is CASSPSSGTGGNTIYF. In DNA, the CDR3 is TGTGCCAGCAGTCCCTCCTCCGGGACAGGAGGCAACACCATATATTTT. V is TRBV27 and J is TRBJ1-3, with 8 nucleotides matching TRBD1. CDR3 length: 16 amino acids. Germline CDR1 MNHEY, CDR2 SMNVEV (reference sequence). The V segment lost 5 bases and the J segment 7 bases; nucleotides outside the gene matches: 13.

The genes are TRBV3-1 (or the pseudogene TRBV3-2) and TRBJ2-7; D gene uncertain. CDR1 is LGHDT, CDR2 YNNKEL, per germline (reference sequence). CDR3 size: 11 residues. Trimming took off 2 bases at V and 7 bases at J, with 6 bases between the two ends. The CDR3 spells CASSQRREQYF. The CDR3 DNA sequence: TGTGCCAGCAGCCAAAGGCGGGAGCAGTACTTC.

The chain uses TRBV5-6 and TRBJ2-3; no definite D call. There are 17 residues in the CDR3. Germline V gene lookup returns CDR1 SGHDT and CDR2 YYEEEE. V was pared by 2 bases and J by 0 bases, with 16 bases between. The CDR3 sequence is CASSFLTGHGSTDTQYF. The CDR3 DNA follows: TGTGCCAGCAGCTTTCTGACGGGCCACGGGAGCACAGATACGCAGTATTTT.

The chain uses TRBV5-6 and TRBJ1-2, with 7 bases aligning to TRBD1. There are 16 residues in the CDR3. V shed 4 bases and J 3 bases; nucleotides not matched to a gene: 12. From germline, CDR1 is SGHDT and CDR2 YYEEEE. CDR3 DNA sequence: TGTGCCAGCAGCCCGGACCTAGGGGGCCTAGACTATGGCTACACCTTC. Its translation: CASSPDLGGLDYGYTF.

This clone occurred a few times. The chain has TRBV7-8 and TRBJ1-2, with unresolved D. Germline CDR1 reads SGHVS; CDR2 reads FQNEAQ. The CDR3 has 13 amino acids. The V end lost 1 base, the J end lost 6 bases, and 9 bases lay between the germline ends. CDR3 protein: CASSLGTLDGYTF. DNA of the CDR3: TGTGCCAGCAGCTTAGGGACCCTGGATGGCTACACCTTC.

The chain's CDR3 is CATRSRQGRYEQYF. In nucleotides, the CDR3 is TGTGCCACCCGGTCGCGACAGGGAAGGTACGAGCAGTACTTC. The chain has TRBV19 and TRBJ2-7, with 7 bases matching TRBD1. The CDR3 is 14 amino acids. The junction had 13 bases not matched to a gene; V was cut back by 10 bases and J by 4 bases. Germline lookup yields CDR1 LNHDA and CDR2 SQIVND (reference sequence).

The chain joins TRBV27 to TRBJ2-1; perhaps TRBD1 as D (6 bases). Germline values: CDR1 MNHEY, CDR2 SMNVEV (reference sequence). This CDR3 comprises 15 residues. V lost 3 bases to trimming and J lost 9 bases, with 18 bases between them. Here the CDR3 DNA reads TGTGCCAGCAGTTTGACACATGGGGGCAGGATTGAGCAGTTCTTC. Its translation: CASSLTHGGRIEQFF.

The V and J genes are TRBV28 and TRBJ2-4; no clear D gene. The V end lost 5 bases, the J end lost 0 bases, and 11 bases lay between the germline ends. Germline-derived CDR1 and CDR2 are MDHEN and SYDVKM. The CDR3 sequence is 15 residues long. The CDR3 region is CASSRSILAKNIQYF. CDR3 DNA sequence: TGTGCCAGCAGTAGATCGATCCTAGCCAAAAACATTCAGTACTTC.

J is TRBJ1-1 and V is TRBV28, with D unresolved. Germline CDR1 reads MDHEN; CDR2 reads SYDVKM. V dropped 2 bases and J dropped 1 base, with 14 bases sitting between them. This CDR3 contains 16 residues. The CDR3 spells CASSLRVQWTNTEAFF. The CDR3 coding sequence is TGTGCCAGCAGTTTAAGGGTACAGTGGACGAACACTGAAGCTTTCTTT.

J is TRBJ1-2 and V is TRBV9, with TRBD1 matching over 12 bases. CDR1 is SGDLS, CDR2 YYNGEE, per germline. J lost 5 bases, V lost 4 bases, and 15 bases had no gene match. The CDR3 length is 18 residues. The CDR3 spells CASSPFWRDRGLHYGYTF. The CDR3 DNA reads TGTGCCAGCAGCCCCTTCTGGAGGGACAGGGGGCTTCATTATGGCTACACCTTC.

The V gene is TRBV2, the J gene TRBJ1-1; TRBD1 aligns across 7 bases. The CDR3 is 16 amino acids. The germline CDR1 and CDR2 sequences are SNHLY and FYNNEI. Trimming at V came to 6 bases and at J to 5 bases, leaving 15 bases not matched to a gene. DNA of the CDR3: TGTGCCAGCAGCCCCGGGAGGAGGGGGCTTGGAACTGAAGCTTTCTTT. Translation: CASSPGRRGLGTEAFF.

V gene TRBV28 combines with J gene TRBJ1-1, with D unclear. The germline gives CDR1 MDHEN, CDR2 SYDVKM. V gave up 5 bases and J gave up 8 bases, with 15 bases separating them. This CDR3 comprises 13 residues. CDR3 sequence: CASSPPHLREAFF. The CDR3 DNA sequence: TGTGCCAGCAGTCCCCCCCATCTGAGAGAAGCTTTCTTT. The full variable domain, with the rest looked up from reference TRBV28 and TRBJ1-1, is DVKVTQSSRYLVKRTGEKVFLECVQDMDHENMFWYRQDPGLGLRLIYFSYDVKMKEKGDIPEGYSVSREKKERFSLILESASTNQTSMYLCASSPPHLREAFFGQGTRLTVV.

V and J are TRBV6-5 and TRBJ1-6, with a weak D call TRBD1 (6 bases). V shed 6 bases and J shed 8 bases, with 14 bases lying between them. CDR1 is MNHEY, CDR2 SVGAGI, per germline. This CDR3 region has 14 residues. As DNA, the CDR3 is TGTGCCAGCAGGACCGGGGGACACTATTCACCCCTCCACTTT. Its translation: CASRTGGHYSPLHF.

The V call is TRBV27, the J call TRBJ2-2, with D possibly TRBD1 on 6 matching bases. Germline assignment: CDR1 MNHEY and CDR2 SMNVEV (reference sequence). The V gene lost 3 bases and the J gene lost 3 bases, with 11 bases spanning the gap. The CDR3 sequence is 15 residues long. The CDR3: CASSFRTADTGELFF. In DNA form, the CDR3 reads TGTGCCAGCAGTTTCCGGACAGCCGACACCGGGGAGCTGTTTTTT.

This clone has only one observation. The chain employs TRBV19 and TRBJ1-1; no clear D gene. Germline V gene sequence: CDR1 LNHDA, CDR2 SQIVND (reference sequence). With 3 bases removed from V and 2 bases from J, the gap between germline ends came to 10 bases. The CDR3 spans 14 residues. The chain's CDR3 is CASSISTDNTEAFF. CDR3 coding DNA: TGTGCCAGTAGTATTTCGACGGACAACACTGAAGCTTTCTTT.

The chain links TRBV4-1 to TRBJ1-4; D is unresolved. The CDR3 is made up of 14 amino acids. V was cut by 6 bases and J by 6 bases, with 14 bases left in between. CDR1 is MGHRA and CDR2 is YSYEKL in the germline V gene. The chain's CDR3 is CASSGRIADEKLFF. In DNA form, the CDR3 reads TGCGCCAGCAGTGGGCGGATCGCTGATGAAAAACTGTTTTTT.

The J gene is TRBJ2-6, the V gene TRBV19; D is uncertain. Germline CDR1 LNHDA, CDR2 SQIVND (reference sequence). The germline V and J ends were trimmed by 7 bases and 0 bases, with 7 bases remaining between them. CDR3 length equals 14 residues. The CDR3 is CASKKSSGANVLTF. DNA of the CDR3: TGTGCCAGTAAAAAAAGCTCTGGGGCCAACGTCCTGACTTTC.